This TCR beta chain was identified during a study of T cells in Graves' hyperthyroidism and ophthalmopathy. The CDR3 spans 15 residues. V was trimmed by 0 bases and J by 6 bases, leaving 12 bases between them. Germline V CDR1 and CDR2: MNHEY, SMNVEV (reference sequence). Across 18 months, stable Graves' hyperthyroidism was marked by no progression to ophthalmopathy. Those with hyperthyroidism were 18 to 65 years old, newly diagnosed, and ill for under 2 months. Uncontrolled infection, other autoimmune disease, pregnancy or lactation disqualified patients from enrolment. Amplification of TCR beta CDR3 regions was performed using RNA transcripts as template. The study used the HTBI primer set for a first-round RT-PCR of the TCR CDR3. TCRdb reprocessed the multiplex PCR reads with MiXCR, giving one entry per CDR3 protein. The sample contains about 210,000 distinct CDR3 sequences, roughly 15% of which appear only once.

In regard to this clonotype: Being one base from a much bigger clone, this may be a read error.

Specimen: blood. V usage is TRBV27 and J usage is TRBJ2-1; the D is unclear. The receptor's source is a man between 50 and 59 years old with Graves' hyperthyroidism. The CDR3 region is CASSLSGYPCNEQFF. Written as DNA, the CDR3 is TGTGCCAGCAGTTTATCAGGGTACCCCTGCAATGAGCAGTTCTTC.